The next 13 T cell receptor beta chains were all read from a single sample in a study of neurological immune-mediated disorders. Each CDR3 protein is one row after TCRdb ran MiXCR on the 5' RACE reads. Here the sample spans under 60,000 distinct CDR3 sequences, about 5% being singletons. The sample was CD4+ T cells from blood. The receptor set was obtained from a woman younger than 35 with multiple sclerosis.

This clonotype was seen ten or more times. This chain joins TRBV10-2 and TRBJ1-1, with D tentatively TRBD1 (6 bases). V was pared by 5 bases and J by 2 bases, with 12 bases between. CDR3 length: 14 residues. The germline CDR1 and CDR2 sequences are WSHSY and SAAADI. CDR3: CASSRDKANTEAFF. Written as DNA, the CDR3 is TGCGCCAGCAGTCGGGACAAAGCTAACACTGAAGCTTTCTTT.

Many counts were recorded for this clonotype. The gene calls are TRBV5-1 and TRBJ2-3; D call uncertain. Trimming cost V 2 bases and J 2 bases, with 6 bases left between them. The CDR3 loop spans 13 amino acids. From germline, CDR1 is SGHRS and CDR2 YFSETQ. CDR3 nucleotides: TGCGCCAGCAGCTTCGACTCCACAGATACGCAGTATTTT. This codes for CASSFDSTDTQYF. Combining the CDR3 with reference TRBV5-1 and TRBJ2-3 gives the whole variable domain KAGVTQTPRYLIKTRGQQVTLSCSPISGHRSVSWYQQTPGQGLQFLFEYFSETQRNKGNFPGRFSGRQFSNSRSEMNVSTLELGDSALYLCASSFDSTDTQYFGPGTRLTVL.

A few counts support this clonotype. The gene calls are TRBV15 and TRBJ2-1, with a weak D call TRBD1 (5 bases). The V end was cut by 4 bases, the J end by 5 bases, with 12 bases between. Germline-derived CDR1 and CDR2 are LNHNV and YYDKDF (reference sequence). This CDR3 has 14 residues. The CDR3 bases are TGTGCCACCAGCATCGGCAGGGCGGACAATGAGCAGTTCTTC. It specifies CATSIGRADNEQFF.

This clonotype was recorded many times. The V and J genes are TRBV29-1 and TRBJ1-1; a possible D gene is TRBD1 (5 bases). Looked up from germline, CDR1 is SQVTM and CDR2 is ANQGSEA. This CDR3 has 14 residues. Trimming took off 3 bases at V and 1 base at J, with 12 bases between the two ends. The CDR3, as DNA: TGCAGCGTTGATTATACAGGAGAGAACACTGAAGCTTTCTTT. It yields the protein CSVDYTGENTEAFF.

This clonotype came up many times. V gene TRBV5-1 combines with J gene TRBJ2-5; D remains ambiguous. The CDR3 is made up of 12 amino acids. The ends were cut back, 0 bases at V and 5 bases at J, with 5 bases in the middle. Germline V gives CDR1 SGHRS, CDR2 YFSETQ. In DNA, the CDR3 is TGCGCCAGCAGCTTGGATTTGGAGACCCAGTACTTC. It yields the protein CASSLDLETQYF. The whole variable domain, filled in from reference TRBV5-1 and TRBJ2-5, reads KAGVTQTPRYLIKTRGQQVTLSCSPISGHRSVSWYQQTPGQGLQFLFEYFSETQRNKGNFPGRFSGRQFSNSRSEMNVSTLELGDSALYLCASSLDLETQYFGPGTRLLVL.

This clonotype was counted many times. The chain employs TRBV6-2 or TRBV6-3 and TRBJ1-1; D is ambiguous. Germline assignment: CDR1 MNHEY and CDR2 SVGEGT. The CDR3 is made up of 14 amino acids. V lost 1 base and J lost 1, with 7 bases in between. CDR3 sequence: CASSYLFTNTEAFF. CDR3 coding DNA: TGTGCCAGCAGTTACTTATTTACGAACACTGAAGCTTTCTTT.

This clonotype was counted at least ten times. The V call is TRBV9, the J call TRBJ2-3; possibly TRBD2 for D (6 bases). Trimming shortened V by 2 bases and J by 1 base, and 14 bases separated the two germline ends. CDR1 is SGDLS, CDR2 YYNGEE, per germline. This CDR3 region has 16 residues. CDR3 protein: CASSVSSRGGTDTQYF. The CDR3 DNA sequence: TGTGCCAGCAGCGTTTCTTCTCGCGGGGGCACAGATACGCAGTATTTT. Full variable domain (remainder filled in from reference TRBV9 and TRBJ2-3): DSGVTQTPKHLITATGQRVTLRCSPRSGDLSVYWYQQSLDQGLQFLIQYYNGEERAKGNILERFSAQQFPDLHSELNLSSLELGDSALYFCASSVSSRGGTDTQYFGPGTRLTVL.

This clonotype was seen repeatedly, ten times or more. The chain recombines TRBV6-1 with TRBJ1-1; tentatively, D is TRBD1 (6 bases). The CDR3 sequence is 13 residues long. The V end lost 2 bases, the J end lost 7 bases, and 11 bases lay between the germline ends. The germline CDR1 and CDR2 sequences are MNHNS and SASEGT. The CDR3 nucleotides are TGTGCCAGCAGTGAATCGACAGGCCTTGAAGCTTTCTTT. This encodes CASSESTGLEAFF.

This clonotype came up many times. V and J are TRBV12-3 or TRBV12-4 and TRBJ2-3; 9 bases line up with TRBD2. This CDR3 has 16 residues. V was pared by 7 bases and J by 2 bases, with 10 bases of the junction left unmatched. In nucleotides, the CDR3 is TGTGCCAGCAACAAAGGACTAGCGAGTTACACAGATACGCAGTATTTT. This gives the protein CASNKGLASYTDTQYF.

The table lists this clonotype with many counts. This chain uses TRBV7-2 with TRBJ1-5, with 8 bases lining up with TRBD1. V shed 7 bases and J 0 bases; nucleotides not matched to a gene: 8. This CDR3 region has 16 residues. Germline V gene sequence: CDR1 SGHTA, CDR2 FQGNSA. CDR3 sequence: CASTLQGDPSNQPQHF. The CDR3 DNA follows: TGTGCCAGCACCCTACAGGGGGACCCTAGCAATCAGCCCCAGCATTTT.

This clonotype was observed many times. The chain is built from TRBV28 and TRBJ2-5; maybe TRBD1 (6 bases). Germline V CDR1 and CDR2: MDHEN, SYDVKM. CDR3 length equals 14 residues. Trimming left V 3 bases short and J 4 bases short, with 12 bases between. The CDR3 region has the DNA TGTGCCAGCAGTTTTTTTGGGGGCGGAGAGACCCAGTACTTC. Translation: CASSFFGGGETQYF.

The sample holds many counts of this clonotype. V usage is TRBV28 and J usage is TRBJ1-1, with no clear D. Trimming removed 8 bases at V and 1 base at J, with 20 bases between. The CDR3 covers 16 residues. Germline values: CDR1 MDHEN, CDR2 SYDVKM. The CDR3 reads CASARGELRENTEAFF. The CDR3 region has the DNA TGTGCCAGCGCCCGCGGGGAGTTACGGGAGAACACTGAAGCTTTCTTT. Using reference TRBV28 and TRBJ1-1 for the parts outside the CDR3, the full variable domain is DVKVTQSSRYLVKRTGEKVFLECVQDMDHENMFWYRQDPGLGLRLIYFSYDVKMKEKGDIPEGYSVSREKKERFSLILESASTNQTSMYLCASARGELRENTEAFFGQGTRLTVV.

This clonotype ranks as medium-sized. The DNA of the CDR3 is TGTGCCGGGTCGGAGCGGGGGGGATACAATGAGCAGTTCTTC. Encoded protein: CAGSERGGYNEQFF. The chain combines TRBV2 with TRBJ2-1, with 10 bases that match TRBD2. The CDR3 is made up of 14 amino acids. Germline V lookup: CDR1 SNHLY, CDR2 FYNNEI. Unmatched junction bases numbered 8, after V lost 11 bases and J lost 4 bases.